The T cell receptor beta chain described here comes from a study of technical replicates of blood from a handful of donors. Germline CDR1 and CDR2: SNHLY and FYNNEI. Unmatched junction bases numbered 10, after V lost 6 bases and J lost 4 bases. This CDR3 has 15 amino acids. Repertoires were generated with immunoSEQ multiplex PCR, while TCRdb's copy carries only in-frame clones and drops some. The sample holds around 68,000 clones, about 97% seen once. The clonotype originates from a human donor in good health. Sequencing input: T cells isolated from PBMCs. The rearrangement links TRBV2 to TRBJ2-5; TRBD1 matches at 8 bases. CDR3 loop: CASSPGQGPSETQYF. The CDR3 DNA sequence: TGTGCCAGCAGCCCCGGACAGGGTCCGTCAGAGACCCAGTACTTC.